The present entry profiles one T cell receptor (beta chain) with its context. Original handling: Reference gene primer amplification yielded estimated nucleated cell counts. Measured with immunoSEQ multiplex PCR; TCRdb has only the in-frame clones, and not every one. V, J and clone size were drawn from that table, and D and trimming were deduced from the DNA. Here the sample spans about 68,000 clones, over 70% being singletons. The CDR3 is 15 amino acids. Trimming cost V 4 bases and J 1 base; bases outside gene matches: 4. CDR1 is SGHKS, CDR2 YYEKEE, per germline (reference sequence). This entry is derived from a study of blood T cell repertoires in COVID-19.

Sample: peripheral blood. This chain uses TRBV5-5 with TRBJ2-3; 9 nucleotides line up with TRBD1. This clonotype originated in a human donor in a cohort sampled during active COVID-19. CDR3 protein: CASSTTGGGTDTQYF. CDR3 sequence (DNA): TGTGCCAGCAGCACGACAGGGGGTGGCACAGATACGCAGTATTTT.